This T cell receptor (beta chain) came from a study of OX40 agonist ivuxolimab in advanced cancers. Overall study context: Among those treated, three patients had partial responses, one with hepatocellular carcinoma and two with cutaneous melanoma. Study-wide findings and caveats: Both blood CD4+ and CD8+ T cells showed clonal growth by week 6 at 0.1 to 3.0 mg/kg. Low normalized T-cell clonal expansion was additionally recorded for some nonresponders.

Assay used: immunoSEQ multiplex PCR; TCRdb lists only in-frame clones, some missing. The sample includes 65,000 to 95,000 clones, roughly nine tenths of them seen just once. Patients were ruled out by autoimmune disease history or systemic immunosuppression. In the case of this clone: As yet, its antigen is unknown.

This TCR was sampled from an adult with an advanced solid tumor such as melanoma, head and neck, liver or kidney cancer. The material sequenced was CD4+ or CD8+ T cells sorted from blood, taken in a trial of the OX40 agonist ivuxolimab.

The CDR3 nucleotides read TGTGCCAGCAGCTTAGCTCGGGCAGGGGAGGGCTACGAGCAGTACTTC. Encoded protein: CASSLARAGEGYEQYF. This chain joins TRBV7-2 and TRBJ2-7, with D perhaps matching TRBD2 (7 bases). V shed 0 bases and J shed 3 bases, with 15 bases lying between them. This CDR3 contains 16 residues. In germline, CDR1 is SGHTA, CDR2 FQGNSA.